These 17 T cell receptor beta chains came from one sample sequenced in a study of shared clonotypes between healthy human individuals. Naive CD8 cells, CD45RO-negative and positively selected for CCR7, excluded terminally differentiated effector memory CD45RA+ cells. This table comes from immunoSEQ multiplex PCR, and its TCRdb copy is limited to in-frame clones, with some not included. The sample yields around 2,000,000 clones, approximately 94% seen once. The material sequenced was naive CD8+ T cells from PBMCs. The receptor set was obtained from a man aged 18 to 29 in good health. Some clones in this sample may be carry-over from other donors' samples.

V gene TRBV11-2 combines with J gene TRBJ1-2, with no clear D. Looked up from germline, CDR1 is SGHAT and CDR2 is FQNNGV. V was pared by 3 bases and J by 2 bases, with 7 bases between. This CDR3 is built from 13 residues. The CDR3 DNA reads as TGTGCCAGCAGCTTTCGGGGAAACTATGGCTACACCTTC. This gives the protein CASSFRGNYGYTF. The full variable domain, completed using reference TRBV11-2 and TRBJ1-2, is EAGVAQSPRYKIIEKRQSVAFWCNPISGHATLYWYQQILGQGPKLLIQFQNNGVVDDSQLPKDRFSAERLKGVDSTLKIQPAKLEDSAVYLCASSFRGNYGYTFGSGTRLTVV.

The chain joins TRBV5-5 to TRBJ1-2; 7 positions match TRBD1. Looked up from germline, CDR1 is SGHKS and CDR2 is YYEKEE (reference sequence). CDR3 length: 17 amino acids. The V and J ends lost 1 base and 4 bases, in that order; junction bases with no gene match: 13. CDR3 protein: CASSLWAGGIDLYGYTF. The CDR3 bases are TGTGCCAGCAGCTTGTGGGCAGGGGGAATCGACCTCTATGGCTACACCTTC.

This chain connects TRBV14 to TRBJ1-1; D is uncertain. Germline CDR1 SGHDN, CDR2 FVKESK. There are 14 residues in the CDR3. Trimming left V 4 bases short and J 5 bases short, with 14 bases between. CDR3 in amino acids: CASSPAGGWTEAFF. The CDR3 DNA follows: TGTGCCAGCAGCCCAGCGGGCGGATGGACTGAAGCTTTCTTT.

The chain joins TRBV6-1 to TRBJ2-7, with TRBD2 matching over 10 bases. Germline V lookup: CDR1 MNHNS, CDR2 SASEGT. CDR3 length equals 14 residues. V lost 6 bases and J lost 5; bases outside the gene matches: 7. This CDR3 reads CASRTRGLAHEQYF. DNA for the CDR3: TGTGCCAGCAGAACGAGGGGACTAGCGCACGAGCAGTACTTC.

The chain has TRBV5-1 and TRBJ2-5; D is undetermined. The CDR3 totals 14 residues. Trimming took 0 bases from V and 6 from J, leaving 12 bases between them. Germline V gives CDR1 SGHRS, CDR2 YFSETQ. The CDR3 reads CASSLARRVKTQYF. The CDR3 DNA sequence: TGCGCCAGCAGCTTGGCCCGAAGGGTAAAGACCCAGTACTTC.

The chain is built from TRBV4-3 and TRBJ1-1; tentative D call: TRBD1 (5 bases). CDR3 size: 14 residues. Trimming shortened V by 0 bases and J by 9 bases, and 14 bases separated the two germline ends. The V gene's germline CDR1 is LGHNA and CDR2 YSLEER. The CDR3 sequence: CASSQDRGTPKAFF. DNA of the CDR3: TGCGCCAGCAGCCAAGATCGGGGGACGCCCAAAGCTTTCTTT.

Concerning this clone itself: This sample also contains other DNA sequences that code for the same CDR3. V usage is TRBV6-5 and J usage is TRBJ1-2, with D unresolved. The CDR3 covers 11 residues. The V end lost 8 bases, the J end lost 4 bases, and 8 bases lay between the germline ends. Germline CDR1 is MNHEY and CDR2 is SVGAGI. CDR3 DNA sequence: TGTGCCAGCTCGGGTGTCTATGGCTACACCTTC. Protein sequence: CASSGVYGYTF.

The rearrangement uses TRBV19 and TRBJ2-7, with 9 positions matching TRBD2. Germline CDR1 is LNHDA and CDR2 is SQIVND (reference sequence). V dropped 6 bases and J dropped 3; count of bases not matched to a gene: 9. CDR3 size: 15 residues. CDR3 in amino acids: CASSPPSGRFYEQYF. The CDR3 DNA is TGTGCCAGTAGCCCGCCCAGCGGGAGGTTCTACGAGCAGTACTTC.

The rearrangement joins TRBV6-5 to TRBJ1-4, with D perhaps matching TRBD1 (5 bases). V was clipped by 3 bases and J by 8 bases, with 10 bases between them. The CDR3 extends over 13 amino acids. Germline V gene sequence: CDR1 MNHEY, CDR2 SVGAGI. The CDR3 sequence is CASSYGGNEKLFF. CDR3 coding DNA: TGTGCCAGCAGTTATGGGGGTAACGAAAAACTGTTTTTT.

This chain links TRBV10-2 with TRBJ1-1; tentative D call: TRBD1 (6 bases). In germline, CDR1 is WSHSY, CDR2 SAAADI. CDR3 length equals 12 residues. The V end was cut by 8 bases, the J end by 4 bases, with 11 bases between. Here the CDR3 DNA reads TGCGCCAGCCGTATCAGGGGCACTGAAGCTTTCTTT. Translation gives CASRIRGTEAFF.

V is TRBV7-9 and J is TRBJ2-5, with 7 nucleotides matching TRBD1. V was clipped by 5 bases and J by 7 bases; unmatched bases: 7. This CDR3 is built from 13 residues. CDR1 and CDR2 (germline): SEHNR, FQNEAQ (reference sequence). This CDR3 is CASSHRDSGTQYF. As DNA, the CDR3 is TGTGCCAGCAGCCACCGGGACAGCGGGACCCAGTACTTC.

The chain links TRBV11-2 to TRBJ1-2; D uncertain. CDR3 length: 15 residues. Germline V gene data show CDR1 as SGHAT and CDR2 as FQNNGV. Trimming cost V 0 bases and J 4 bases, with 12 bases left between them. CDR3 protein: CASSLDNGRIYGYTF. The DNA of the CDR3 is TGTGCCAGCAGCTTAGATAACGGACGGATCTATGGCTACACCTTC. The whole variable domain, filled in from reference TRBV11-2 and TRBJ1-2, reads EAGVAQSPRYKIIEKRQSVAFWCNPISGHATLYWYQQILGQGPKLLIQFQNNGVVDDSQLPKDRFSAERLKGVDSTLKIQPAKLEDSAVYLCASSLDNGRIYGYTFGSGTRLTVV.

Of note for this clone: Other DNA variants within this sample encode the same CDR3. V usage is TRBV5-1 and J usage is TRBJ2-7; D gene unclear. The CDR3 length is 13 residues. V was trimmed by 4 bases and J by 4 bases, leaving 12 bases between them. The germline gives CDR1 SGHRS, CDR2 YFSETQ. CDR3 amino acids: CASSPGSAYEQYF. CDR3 sequence (DNA): TGCGCCAGCAGCCCTGGGTCCGCTTACGAGCAGTACTTC.

The chain carries TRBV19 and TRBJ2-3; TRBD1 or TRBD2 may be the D gene (6 bases each). Germline-derived CDR1 and CDR2 are LNHDA and SQIVND (reference sequence). The CDR3 is made up of 15 amino acids. Deletions cut 7 bases from V and 4 bases from J, with 18 bases between. CDR3 coding DNA: TGTGCCAGTACCATCAACAAAAGGGGGGCAGATACGCAGTATTTT. This encodes CASTINKRGADTQYF.

The rearrangement links TRBV29-1 to TRBJ2-7; tentative D call: TRBD2 (6 bases). The CDR3 has 12 residues. CDR1 and CDR2 from the germline V gene are SQVTM and ANQGSEA. The CDR3 region has the DNA TGCAGTGCCGGGACTGCTTCCTACGAGCAGTACTTC. Translated: CSAGTASYEQYF.

This chain connects TRBV5-4 to TRBJ2-2; D tentatively reads TRBD1 or TRBD2 (6 bases each). Trimming took 4 bases from V and 4 from J, leaving 20 bases between them. The CDR3 contains 17 residues. Germline V CDR1 and CDR2: SGHNT, YYREEE (reference sequence). In nucleotides, the CDR3 is TGTGCCAGCAGCCCCTCTAGGGGGGCGGTGAGCACCGGGGAGCTGTTTTTT. Its protein product is CASSPSRGAVSTGELFF.

The genes are TRBV10-2 and TRBJ1-1; D uncertain. The V and J ends lost 5 bases and 5 bases respectively, with 6 bases between them. Per germline, CDR1 WSHSY and CDR2 SAAADI. This CDR3 spans 11 amino acids. CDR3 loop: CASSLGTEAFF. The CDR3, as DNA: TGCGCCAGCAGTCTCGGGACTGAAGCTTTCTTT.